These 25 T cell receptor beta chains were sequenced from one sample in a study of cytomegalovirus exposure and HLA in healthy donors. Primers included in the PCR were 60 Vbeta and 13 Jbeta primers. The data were produced by immunoSEQ multiplex PCR, yet TCRdb's version contains in-frame clones alone and is incomplete. The sample has some 130,000 clones; approximately 78% are singletons. Material: PBMCs. The receptors were gathered from a human donor in good health.

V and J are TRBV5-4 and TRBJ2-5; D ambiguous. The CDR3 is 14 residues long. V lost 0 bases, J lost 2 bases, and 8 bases lay in between. Germline loops: CDR1 SGHNT, CDR2 YYREEE (reference sequence). The CDR3 coding sequence is TGTGCCAGCAGCTTGGCCGCCCTACAAGAGACCCAGTACTTC. Its translation: CASSLAALQETQYF.

The DNA for the CDR3 is TGTGCCAGCAGCTTTGGGAGCTCTGGAAACACCATATATTTT. Its protein product is CASSFGSSGNTIYF. This chain uses TRBV7-2 with TRBJ1-3; D remains ambiguous. The CDR3 spans 14 residues. CDR1 and CDR2 from the germline V gene are SGHTA and FQGNSA. V lost 3 bases and J 0 bases, leaving 6 bases between the germline ends.

The rearrangement joins TRBV13 to TRBJ1-2, with D perhaps TRBD1 (5 bases). Germline lookup yields CDR1 PRHDT and CDR2 FYEKMQ (reference sequence). V was cut by 4 bases and J by 6 bases, with 18 bases left in between. The CDR3 consists of 15 residues. CDR3 residues: CASSSMARTLHGYTF. CDR3 DNA sequence: TGTGCCAGCAGCTCAATGGCGAGGACACTTCATGGCTACACCTTC.

The rearrangement links TRBV4-3 to TRBJ1-2, with TRBD1 identical over 7 bases. CDR3 length equals 13 residues. Germline V gene lookup returns CDR1 LGHNA and CDR2 YSLEER. V was pared by 4 bases and J by 1 base, with 0 bases of the junction left unmatched. CDR3 sequence reads: CASSRDSNYGYTF. CDR3 nucleotide sequence: TGCGCCAGCAGCCGGGACAGTAACTATGGCTACACCTTC.

Points on this clone: Mismatch with germline at one junction end may stem from a read error. Here the CDR3 DNA reads TGCGCCAGCAGCTTGGCGGGGAACCCCGGGGAGCTGTTTTTT. It is translated as CASSLAGNPGELFF. V and J are TRBV5-1 and TRBJ2-2; the D gene is possibly TRBD2 (5 bases). CDR1 and CDR2 from the germline V gene are SGHRS and YFSETQ. There are 14 residues in the CDR3.

V and J are TRBV30 and TRBJ2-7; D possibly corresponds to TRBD1 (6 bases). CDR1 and CDR2 (germline): GTSNPN, SVGIG (reference sequence). V was cut by 1 base and J by 0 bases, with 7 bases left in between. CDR3 length equals 13 residues. CDR3 region: CAWSGTVSYEQYF. CDR3 sequence (DNA): TGTGCCTGGAGTGGGACAGTCTCCTACGAGCAGTACTTC.

The chain is built from TRBV6-5 and TRBJ1-2, with TRBD1 matching 12 bases. Germline V gene lookup returns CDR1 MNHEY and CDR2 SVGAGI. The CDR3 spans 14 residues. With 6 bases clipped from V and 7 bases from J, the junction kept 6 bases outside the gene matches. This chain's CDR3 is CASRDPGQGAGYTF. In DNA form, the CDR3 reads TGTGCCAGCAGGGACCCGGGACAGGGGGCTGGCTACACCTTC.

V gene TRBV5-1 combines with J gene TRBJ2-7, with 10 bases matching TRBD2. V dropped 2 bases and J dropped 2; count of bases not matched to a gene: 1. Germline V CDR1 and CDR2: SGHRS, YFSETQ. This CDR3 region has 14 residues. The CDR3 sequence is CASSFGLAAYEQYF. The CDR3 DNA sequence: TGCGCCAGCAGCTTCGGACTAGCGGCCTACGAGCAGTACTTC.

J is TRBJ2-3 and V is TRBV27; D uncertain. Germline CDR1 MNHEY, CDR2 SMNVEV (reference sequence). The CDR3 covers 14 residues. Trimming removed 2 bases from V and 1 base from J, with 7 bases in between. The CDR3 coding sequence is TGTGCCAGCAGTTTAGCCGTAGGCACAGATACGCAGTATTTT. This encodes CASSLAVGTDTQYF.

The V gene is TRBV7-2, the J gene TRBJ2-5, with 8 bases that match TRBD1. J gave up 1 base and V 3 bases, and 4 bases lay outside the gene matches. Per the germline V gene, CDR1 is SGHTA and CDR2 is FQGNSA. CDR3 length: 15 residues. Written as DNA, the CDR3 is TGTGCCAGCAGCTTTGACAGGGGTTTCCAAGAGACCCAGTACTTC. Translating it yields CASSFDRGFQETQYF.

This clone was observed a few times. The genes are TRBV5-6 and TRBJ1-3; TRBD1 agrees at 7 bases. The CDR3 contains 17 residues. V gave up 1 base and J gave up 2 bases; unmatched junction bases: 9. Germline V gives CDR1 SGHDT, CDR2 YYEEEE. The CDR3 here is CASSLSATGDAGNTIYF. CDR3 coding DNA: TGTGCCAGCAGCTTGTCGGCTACAGGGGATGCTGGAAACACCATATATTTT.

A single count supports this clone. This chain links TRBV30 with TRBJ2-7, with 8 bases that match TRBD2. CDR1 GTSNPN and CDR2 SVGIG come from the germline V gene (reference sequence). V gave up 2 bases and J gave up 9 bases; unmatched junction bases: 9. CDR3 size: 13 residues. The chain's CDR3 is CAWSSPGLEVQYF. CDR3 in DNA: TGTGCCTGGAGTTCCCCGGGACTAGAAGTGCAGTACTTC.

V is TRBV2 and J is TRBJ2-7; D possibly corresponds to TRBD2 (6 bases). V lost 8 bases and J 5 bases, leaving 7 bases between the germline ends. This CDR3 has 10 residues. Germline V gene sequence: CDR1 SNHLY, CDR2 FYNNEI. The CDR3 nucleotides are TGTGCCAGCGGGGGGAACGAGCAGTACTTC. Amino acids: CASGGNEQYF.

This sequence joins TRBV19 and TRBJ2-5; D gene ambiguous. CDR1 and CDR2 from the germline V gene are LNHDA and SQIVND (reference sequence). Trimming shortened V by 3 bases and J by 5 bases, and 7 bases separated the two germline ends. The CDR3 is 12 residues long. Here the CDR3 DNA reads TGTGCCAGTAGTATGTCAGCGGAGACCCAGTACTTC. Its translation is CASSMSAETQYF. Filled out from reference TRBV19 and TRBJ2-5, the complete variable domain reads DGGITQSPKYLFRKEGQNVTLSCEQNLNHDAMYWYRQDPGQGLRLIYYSQIVNDFQKGDIAEGYSVSREKKESFPLTVTSAQKNPTAFYLCASSMSAETQYFGPGTRLLVL.

V usage is TRBV7-2 and J usage is TRBJ1-3; 8 bases map to TRBD1. Germline values: CDR1 SGHTA, CDR2 FQGNSA. With V trimmed by 6 bases and J by 2 bases, 3 bases remained unmatched. The CDR3 contains 14 residues. The CDR3 DNA reads as TGTGCCAGCAGATTGACAGGGGCTGGAAACACCATATATTTT. The encoded protein is CASRLTGAGNTIYF.

The V and J genes are TRBV18 and TRBJ2-3, with 9 bases matching TRBD1. V trimming: 2 bases; J trimming: 2 bases; junction bases outside the gene matches: 29. Germline CDR1 KGHSH, CDR2 LQKENI. CDR3 length: 24 residues. CDR3 loop: CASSPLFGTGLKTRIFGATDTQYF. The DNA of the CDR3 is TGTGCCAGCTCACCATTATTCGGGACAGGGCTAAAAACACGGATTTTTGGGGCCACAGATACGCAGTATTTT. Complete variable domain (other parts from reference TRBV18 and TRBJ2-3): NAGVMQNPRHLVRRRGQEARLRCSPMKGHSHVYWYRQLPEEGLKFMVYLQKENIIDESGMPKERFSAEFPKEGPSILRIQQVVRGDSAAYFCASSPLFGTGLKTRIFGATDTQYFGPGTRLTVL.

This clone was seen a few times. The chain recombines TRBV6-1 with TRBJ1-1; 7 bases line up with TRBD1. The germline gives CDR1 MNHNS, CDR2 SASEGT. The CDR3 spans 13 residues. V lost 6 bases to trimming and J lost 3 bases; unmatched junction nucleotides: 4. DNA of the CDR3: TGTGCCAGCAGAACCGACAGGGACACTGAAGCTTTCTTT. Protein product: CASRTDRDTEAFF.

The chain carries TRBV18 and TRBJ2-5, with a tentative D call TRBD1 (7 bases). Per germline, CDR1 KGHSH and CDR2 LQKENI. The CDR3 is made up of 14 amino acids. V lost 2 bases to trimming and J lost 5 bases, with 12 bases between them. CDR3 region: CASSPGGGTETQYF. DNA of the CDR3: TGTGCCAGCTCACCAGGAGGGGGCACTGAGACCCAGTACTTC.

The chain employs TRBV27 and TRBJ2-2; 8 bases line up with TRBD2. The V gene end was trimmed by 7 bases and the J gene end by 4 bases; junction bases not matched to a gene: 17. The CDR3 spans 18 residues. Germline loops: CDR1 MNHEY, CDR2 SMNVEV (reference sequence). The CDR3 loop reads CASTAGFRLALGTGELFF. In nucleotides, the CDR3 is TGTGCCAGCACCGCCGGGTTCAGACTAGCGTTAGGCACCGGGGAGCTGTTTTTT.

The sample holds a few counts of this clone. This rearrangement joins TRBV7-9 to TRBJ2-7; 8 positions match TRBD1. The CDR3 covers 14 residues. Germline-derived CDR1 and CDR2 are SEHNR and FQNEAQ (reference sequence). V was pared by 5 bases and J by 6 bases, with 9 bases of the junction left unmatched. CDR3 sequence: CASSPWQGAGEQYF. CDR3 DNA sequence: TGTGCCAGCAGCCCCTGGCAGGGGGCAGGCGAGCAGTACTTC.

The CDR3 is CASSVGSGGIGEQYF. CDR3 nucleotide sequence: TGTGCCAGCAGCGTAGGCTCAGGGGGGATTGGCGAGCAGTACTTC. This sequence joins TRBV9 and TRBJ2-7; the D gene is possibly TRBD1 (7 bases). The CDR3 contains 15 residues. Per germline, CDR1 SGDLS and CDR2 YYNGEE. With 0 bases removed from V and 6 bases from J, the gap between germline ends came to 16 bases.

This clone has only a few counts. The chain carries TRBV10-3 and TRBJ2-2, with D tentatively TRBD1 (5 bases). Trimming removed 10 bases from V and 5 bases from J, with 14 bases in between. CDR3 length: 13 residues. Germline CDR1 is ENHRY and CDR2 is SYGVKD. CDR3 in amino acids: CASAPRETGELFF. CDR3 coding DNA: TGTGCCAGCGCGCCCAGGGAAACCGGGGAGCTGTTTTTT.

This clone was seen once. The chain employs TRBV11-2 and TRBJ2-7; tentative D call: TRBD1 (5 bases). V lost 0 bases to trimming and J lost 6 bases, with 9 bases between them. This CDR3 has 13 residues. CDR1 and CDR2 from the germline V gene are SGHAT and FQNNGV. The CDR3 nucleotides are TGTGCCAGCAGCTTAGAACGGACACTCGAGCAGTACTTC. Protein: CASSLERTLEQYF.

With regard to this clone: A junction end diverges from the germline sequence, so it may reflect a read error. The genes are TRBV7-2 and TRBJ1-5; 7 bases map to TRBD1. The CDR3 loop spans 13 amino acids. Germline CDR1 and CDR2: SGHTA and FQGNSA. Written as DNA, the CDR3 is TGCGCCAGCAGCCACGGGACAGATCAGCCCCAGCATTTT. It is translated as CASSHGTDQPQHF.

The chain carries TRBV5-8 and TRBJ2-3; 9 nucleotides agree with TRBD1. The J segment lost 3 bases and the V segment lost 6 bases, leaving 11 bases of the junction unmatched. This CDR3 contains 16 residues. CDR1 SGHTS and CDR2 YDEGEE come from the germline V gene. The CDR3 DNA follows: TGTGCCAGCATGGGGCAACAGGGGGCGGAGACAGATACGCAGTATTTT. This gives the protein CASMGQQGAETDTQYF.